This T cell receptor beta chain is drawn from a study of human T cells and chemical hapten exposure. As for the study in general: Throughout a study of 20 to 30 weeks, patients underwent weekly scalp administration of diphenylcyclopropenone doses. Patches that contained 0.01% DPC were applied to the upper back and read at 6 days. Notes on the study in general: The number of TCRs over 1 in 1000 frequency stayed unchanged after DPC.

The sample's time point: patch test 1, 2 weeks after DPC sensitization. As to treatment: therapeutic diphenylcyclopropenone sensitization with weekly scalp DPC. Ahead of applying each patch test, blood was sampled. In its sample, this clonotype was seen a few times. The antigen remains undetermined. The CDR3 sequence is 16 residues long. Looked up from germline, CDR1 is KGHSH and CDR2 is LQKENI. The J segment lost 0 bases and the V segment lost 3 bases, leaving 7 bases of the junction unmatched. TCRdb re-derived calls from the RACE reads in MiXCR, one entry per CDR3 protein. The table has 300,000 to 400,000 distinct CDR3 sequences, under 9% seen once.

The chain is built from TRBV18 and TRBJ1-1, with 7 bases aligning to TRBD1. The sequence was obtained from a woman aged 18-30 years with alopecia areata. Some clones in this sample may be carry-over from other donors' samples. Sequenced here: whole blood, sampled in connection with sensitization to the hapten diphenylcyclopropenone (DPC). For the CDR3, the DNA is TGTGCCAGCTCACCTCTTGAGGGACAGATGAACACTGAAGCTTTCTTT. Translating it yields CASSPLEGQMNTEAFF.